This TCR beta chain was sequenced for a study of circulating and synovial CD4+ cells in juvenile arthritis. Measured with immunoSEQ multiplex PCR; TCRdb has only the in-frame clones, and not every one. Of some 33,000 clones listed, approximately 96% were seen once; the top ten hold around 0.66%. This CDR3 comprises 17 residues. Germline V gene data show CDR1 as SGHRS and CDR2 as YFSETQ. The ends lost 4 bases at V and 4 bases at J; junction bases unmatched: 9. The sequence was collected from a human donor with juvenile idiopathic arthritis. The rearrangement joins TRBV5-1 to TRBJ2-6, with 9 bases fitting TRBD1. The sample was CD4+ T cells from blood. The CDR3 sequence: CASSVAGTGSGANVLTF. Written as DNA, the CDR3 is TGCGCCAGCAGCGTCGCCGGGACAGGGTCCGGGGCCAACGTCCTGACTTTC.